Listed below are T cell receptor beta chains from one sample, sequenced in a study of shared clonotypes between healthy human individuals. Repertoires were generated with immunoSEQ multiplex PCR, while TCRdb's copy carries only in-frame clones and drops some. The table shows about 820,000 clones, with 92% occurring only once. The specimen sequenced was naive CD8+ T cells sorted from blood. The source is a man aged 25-45 years in good health. CDR3s include the opening cysteine and the closing phenylalanine or tryptophan. Each record gives: clone size, V gene, J gene, D gene, CDR3 DNA, CDR3 protein. D genes are given only for firm matches. The size of a clone is reported for some rows only, either as once, few or many, or as a class for expanded clones.

NA	TRBV27	TRBJ2-3	TRBD2	TGTGCCAGCAGTTTAGGCGGGAGGAGCACAGATACGCAGTATTTT	CASSLGGRSTDTQYF
NA	TRBV7-8	TRBJ2-7	NA	TGTGCCAGCGGAAGAGGGGCGAAATACGAGCAGTACTTC	CASGRGAKYEQYF
NA	TRBV9	TRBJ2-7	NA	TGTGCCAGCAGCGCCGCAGACAGGTCCTACGAGCAGTACTTC	CASSAADRSYEQYF
NA	TRBV7-2	TRBJ2-7	TRBD2	TGTGCCAGCAGCCTGGGACTACTCTACGAGCAGTACTTC	CASSLGLLYEQYF
NA	TRBV28	TRBJ2-1	TRBD2	TGTGCCAGCAGTCTGGGGGGGGATGAGCAGTTCTTC	CASSLGGDEQFF
NA	TRBV28	TRBJ2-7	TRBD2	TGTGCCAGCAGCCCGGGTAGCGGGAGGGCCGTCTACGAGCAGTACTTC	CASSPGSGRAVYEQYF
NA	TRBV5-1	TRBJ2-7	NA	TGCGCCAGCAGCTTGGCCCGAAAATTTGGGACACCCTCCTACGAGCAGTACTTC	CASSLARKFGTPSYEQYF
NA	TRBV4-3	TRBJ2-7	NA	TGCGCCAGCAGCCAAGAACGGGGCAGTATGGACGAGCAGTACTTC	CASSQERGSMDEQYF
NA	TRBV4-1	TRBJ2-7	TRBD2	TGCGCCAGCAGCCAAGGCCCTACTAGCGGGAGGGCCGGATACGAGCAGTACTTC	CASSQGPTSGRAGYEQYF
NA	TRBV9	TRBJ2-1	TRBD1	TGTGCCAGCAGCTACCGACAGGGATCAGGCAATGAGCAGTTCTTC	CASSYRQGSGNEQFF
NA	TRBV27	TRBJ2-2	NA	TGTGCCAGCGGAAGGTGGGCTGAGGAGCTGTTTTTT	CASGRWAEELFF
NA	TRBV27	TRBJ2-7	NA	TGTGCCAGCAGTTTTCGGGGAGTCGCCTACGAGCAGTACTTC	CASSFRGVAYEQYF
once	TRBV19	TRBJ2-7	NA	TGTGCCAGTAGTAACCCCGCATGGGCTGGGGAGCAGTACTTC	CASSNPAWAGEQYF
NA	TRBV6-5	TRBJ1-1	NA	TGTGCCAGCAGAACCTACACAAATTTGAACACTGAAGCTTTCTTT	CASRTYTNLNTEAFF
NA	TRBV5-1	TRBJ2-5	NA	TGCGCCAGCAGCAGTTGGGACGGACGTGGGGGGGAGACCCAGTACTTC	CASSSWDGRGGETQYF
NA	TRBV5-1	TRBJ2-7	TRBD1	TGCGCCAGCAGCTTCGACAGGGTACCCTACGAGCAGTACTTC	CASSFDRVPYEQYF
NA	TRBV6-1	TRBJ2-1	TRBD1	TGTGCCAGCAGTGAAGACACAGGGGAAGTTTCCTACAATGAGCAGTTCTTC	CASSEDTGEVSYNEQFF
NA	TRBV6-4	TRBJ2-7	NA	TGTGCCAGCAAGGTTGGTCGGACCTACGAGCAGTACTTC	CASKVGRTYEQYF
NA	TRBV7-2	TRBJ2-7	NA	TGTGCCAGCACCCTCGGCGGCGCCTACCAGGGATCCTACGAGCAGTACTTC	CASTLGGAYQGSYEQYF
NA	TRBV27	TRBJ2-7	NA	TGTGCCAGCAGTTTAGCACTCTCCTACGAGCAGTACTTC	CASSLALSYEQYF